The rows below give T cell receptor beta chains drawn from one sample of a study of T cell changes during pregnancy in multiple sclerosis. Assay used: immunoSEQ multiplex PCR; TCRdb lists only in-frame clones, some missing. The sample has 60,000 to 85,000 clones, approximately 94% seen once. The sequencing here drew on peripheral blood, taken in the third trimester of pregnancy. These receptor sequences come from a female donor with multiple sclerosis, enrolled in a pregnancy study. The CDR3 runs from the conserved cysteine through the conserved F or W. Fields, in order: V gene, clone size, D gene, J gene, CDR3 DNA, CDR3 protein. D genes are given only for firm matches. A row's size may be missing; if present it is once, few, many or a size class.

V: TRBV2
size: .
D: .
J: TRBJ1-2
DNA: TGTGCCAGCAGTGAAGGCCCCGCCGGTCTATATGGCTACACCTTC
CDR3: CASSEGPAGLYGYTF

V: TRBV4-1
size: .
D: .
J: TRBJ2-7
DNA: TGCGCCAGCAGTTACGGCGGGTCTCCAAGCTACGAGCAGTACTTC
CDR3: CASSYGGSPSYEQYF

V: TRBV2
size: .
D: .
J: TRBJ2-7
DNA: TGTGCCAGCAGTGGGGGGGTTGGGCCGCTTGGAGAGCAGTACTTC
CDR3: CASSGGVGPLGEQYF

V: TRBV11-3
size: once
D: TRBD2
J: TRBJ2-3
DNA: TGTGCCAGCAGCTTAGCGGGGGGGCCCACAGATACGCAGTATTTT
CDR3: CASSLAGGPTDTQYF

V: TRBV10-2
size: .
D: .
J: TRBJ2-3
DNA: TGCGCCAGCAGTGAGTGGAGGGACCGCACAGATACGCAGTATTTT
CDR3: CASSEWRDRTDTQYF

V: TRBV19
size: .
D: .
J: TRBJ2-1
DNA: TGTGCCAGTACTACTACTAGAGACAATGAGCAGTTCTTC
CDR3: CASTTTRDNEQFF

V: TRBV27
size: .
D: .
J: TRBJ1-1
DNA: TGTGCCAGCAGCTTAGACTCTCCGGGGTACACTGAAGCTTTCTTT
CDR3: CASSLDSPGYTEAFF

V: TRBV7-2
size: .
D: .
J: TRBJ1-4
DNA: TGTGCCAGCAGCGGGGCGCGGATTAATGAAAAACTGTTTTTT
CDR3: CASSGARINEKLFF

V: TRBV2
size: once
D: TRBD1
J: TRBJ1-4
DNA: TGTGCCAGCAGGGAGCCGGGACAGACTAATGAAAAACTGTTTTTT
CDR3: CASREPGQTNEKLFF

V: TRBV7-9
size: .
D: TRBD2
J: TRBJ2-3
DNA: TGTGCCAGCAGCCCGCCTGGGGTAGCGGGATCAGATACGCAGTATTTT
CDR3: CASSPPGVAGSDTQYF

V: TRBV30
size: .
D: .
J: TRBJ2-5
DNA: TGTGCCTGGAGTGTACCGGGTCCCGGTGTGACCCAGTACTTC
CDR3: CAWSVPGPGVTQYF

V: TRBV9
size: .
D: TRBD2
J: TRBJ2-5
DNA: TGTGCCAGCAGCGTAGACCTAGCGGGGGGAGTCCGGGAGACCCAGTACTTC
CDR3: CASSVDLAGGVRETQYF

V: TRBV6-5
size: .
D: .
J: TRBJ2-1
DNA: TGTGCCAGCAGTTGGTCGGGTGAGCAGTTCTTC
CDR3: CASSWSGEQFF

V: TRBV5-4
size: .
D: .
J: TRBJ2-7
DNA: TGTGCCAGCAGCTTGAAGGCGGCTGGCCCCTACGAGCAGTACTTC
CDR3: CASSLKAAGPYEQYF

V: TRBV29-1
size: once
D: TRBD2
J: TRBJ2-5
DNA: TGCAGCGTTCCCGGACTAGCGGGGATAGGGTTGGGTTCGGAGACCCAGTACTTC
CDR3: CSVPGLAGIGLGSETQYF

V: TRBV7-2
size: .
D: .
J: TRBJ2-3
DNA: TGTGCCAGCGAAGAAAGGGGGGGACCAGGAACGCAGTATTTT
CDR3: CASEERGGPGTQYF

V: TRBV7-2
size: .
D: .
J: TRBJ2-7
DNA: TGTGCCAGCAGCCTCGTCTCCTACGAGCAGTACTTC
CDR3: CASSLVSYEQYF

V: TRBV9
size: .
D: TRBD2
J: TRBJ2-1
DNA: TGTGCCAGCAGCGCACCGTCTGCGGGGGATTACAATGAGCAGTTCTTC
CDR3: CASSAPSAGDYNEQFF

V: TRBV2
size: .
D: TRBD1
J: TRBJ1-5
DNA: TGTGCCAGCAAGGGACAGGGGACTTGGCCCCAGCATTTT
CDR3: CASKGQGTWPQHF

V: TRBV19
size: .
D: TRBD2
J: TRBJ2-7
DNA: TGTGCCAGTAGTGGCGTAGCGGGGGTACCCCCCTACGAGCAGTACTTC
CDR3: CASSGVAGVPPYEQYF

V: TRBV11-2
size: many
D: TRBD1
J: TRBJ2-1
DNA: TGTGCCAGCAGCCCAAGGACAGGGTCAGGTGAGCAGTTCTTC
CDR3: CASSPRTGSGEQFF

V: TRBV5-1
size: once
D: TRBD1
J: TRBJ1-6
DNA: TGCGCCAGCAGCTTAGGGGGCTCAGATTCACCCCTCCACTTT
CDR3: CASSLGGSDSPLHF

V: TRBV4-3
size: once
D: TRBD2
J: TRBJ2-3
DNA: TGCGCCAGCAGCCAAGCGGACGGGGGGAGCACAGATACGCAGTATTTT
CDR3: CASSQADGGSTDTQYF

V: TRBV5-4
size: .
D: .
J: TRBJ2-3
DNA: TGTGCCAGCAGCTTGGCCGGAGATACGCAGTATTTT
CDR3: CASSLAGDTQYF

V: TRBV7-2
size: .
D: TRBD1
J: TRBJ2-7
DNA: TGTGCCAGCAGCTTAGATCGGGGACAGACCTACGAGCAGTACTTC
CDR3: CASSLDRGQTYEQYF

V: TRBV6-1
size: once
D: TRBD1
J: TRBJ1-1
DNA: TGTGCCAGCAGTGCGACAGGGGCGGGAGAAGCTTTCTTT
CDR3: CASSATGAGEAFF

V: TRBV9
size: .
D: TRBD1
J: TRBJ1-2
DNA: TGTGCCAGCAGCGTAGCCCCAAGGACAGGCGTCTATGGCTACACCTTC
CDR3: CASSVAPRTGVYGYTF

V: TRBV7-2
size: .
D: TRBD2
J: TRBJ2-5
DNA: TGTGCCAGCAGCCGGGGGGGCCGAGAGACCCAGTACTTC
CDR3: CASSRGGRETQYF

V: TRBV19
size: .
D: TRBD1
J: TRBJ2-3
DNA: TGTGCCAGTAGTATCGGTTTCGGGACAGTTGAAGATACGCAGTATTTT
CDR3: CASSIGFGTVEDTQYF

V: TRBV7-7
size: .
D: .
J: TRBJ2-7
DNA: TGTGCCAGCAGCCGGGGACTTCGTTACGAGCAGTACTTC
CDR3: CASSRGLRYEQYF

V: TRBV19
size: .
D: .
J: TRBJ2-5
DNA: TGTGCCAGTAGTATAGGCCCCTTAACAGGGTCAGAGACCCAGTACTTC
CDR3: CASSIGPLTGSETQYF

V: TRBV4-2
size: .
D: .
J: TRBJ2-5
DNA: TGTGCCAGCAGCCAAGGGTCGTGGCAGGCCGAGCAAGAGACCCAGTACTTC
CDR3: CASSQGSWQAEQETQYF

V: TRBV10-3
size: once
D: .
J: TRBJ1-4
DNA: TGTGCCATCAGTGAACAACACAGGGAATTCAATGAAAAACTGTTTTTT
CDR3: CAISEQHREFNEKLFF